The 8 T cell receptor beta chains given below trace back to one sample, sequenced in a study of molecular identifiers for immune sequencing clone quantification. TCRdb reanalysed the PCR reads using MiXCR and keeps one entry per CDR3 protein. The sample includes some 93,000 distinct CDR3 sequences, under 25% of them seen just once. Sample: naive CD8+ T cells from blood, with Jurkat cell RNA spiked in. Described subset: FACS-sorted CD8+CD4-CCR7+CD45RA+ naive T cells. The receptors were sampled from a human donor in good health. Some libraries in this study had Jurkat cell RNA spiked in.

Concerning this clonotype itself: Since a much larger clone is just one base distant, this may be a read error. The gene calls are TRBV9 and TRBJ1-1; 7 nucleotides align to TRBD1. The CDR3 has 17 residues. V was clipped by 4 bases and J by 1 base; unmatched bases: 13. The germline V gene has CDR1 SGDLS and CDR2 YYNGEE. Here the CDR3 reads CASSPPRGAEGNTEAFF. CDR3 in DNA: TGTGCCAGCAGCCCCCCCAGGGGGGCTGAGGGGAACACTGAAGCTTTCTTT. Using reference TRBV9 and TRBJ1-1 for the parts outside the CDR3, the full variable domain is DSGVTQTPKHLITATGQRVTLRCSPRSGDLSVYWYQQSLDQGLQFLIQYYNGEERAKGNILERFSAQQFPDLHSELNLSSLELGDSALYFCASSPPRGAEGNTEAFFGQGTRLTVV.

This clonotype was seen many times. V and J are TRBV20-1 and TRBJ2-7; D gene ambiguous. Germline V lookup: CDR1 DFQATT, CDR2 SNEGSKA (reference sequence). Trimming removed 0 bases from V and 2 bases from J, with 11 bases in between. The CDR3 runs to 14 residues. The CDR3 DNA sequence: TGCAGTGCTAGAGATTCGGCGGCGGCCTACGAGCAGTACTTC. Its translation: CSARDSAAAYEQYF.

This clonotype appeared many times. The chain is built from TRBV19 and TRBJ1-1; 12 bases line up with TRBD1. The CDR3 spans 16 residues. Germline values: CDR1 LNHDA, CDR2 SQIVND (reference sequence). With V trimmed by 11 bases and J by 1 base, 11 bases remained unmatched. CDR3 loop: CASARDRGLWNTEAFF. For the CDR3, the DNA is TGTGCCTCTGCGAGGGACAGGGGGCTTTGGAACACTGAAGCTTTCTTT.

About this clonotype: This may be a read error, as it is one base from a much larger clone. The rearrangement links TRBV7-6 to TRBJ1-5; tentative D call: TRBD1 (6 bases). The CDR3 has 17 residues. Trimming stripped 5 bases from V and 4 bases from J, with 21 bases between. CDR1 is SGHVS and CDR2 is FNYEAQ in the germline V gene. CDR3 residues: CASSPGARSLPNQPQHF. The CDR3 coding sequence is TGTGCCAGCAGCCCAGGGGCCAGATCTTTACCGAATCAGCCCCAGCATTTT.

This clonotype was observed many times. The chain uses TRBV7-9 and TRBJ1-1; D call uncertain. This CDR3 spans 12 amino acids. V was cut by 6 bases and J by 8 bases, with 13 bases left in between. Germline V gene sequence: CDR1 SEHNR, CDR2 FQNEAQ (reference sequence). CDR3 sequence reads: CASRSYIPEAFF. The CDR3 DNA is TGTGCCAGCAGATCGTATATCCCCGAAGCTTTCTTT.

This clonotype was found many times. The chain joins TRBV11-2 to TRBJ1-2; D is unclear. From germline, CDR1 is SGHAT and CDR2 FQNNGV. CDR3 size: 14 residues. V was shortened by 1 base and J by 7 bases, with 13 bases between the two germline ends. CDR3 nucleotides: TGTGCCAGCAGCTTAGGGTACAGCTGGGCTGGCTACACCTTC. Residues: CASSLGYSWAGYTF.

As concerns this clonotype: This may stem from a read error, because a much larger clone lies one nucleotide away. The V gene is TRBV7-9, the J gene TRBJ1-1, with 7 bases aligning to TRBD1. There are 13 residues in the CDR3. Per germline, CDR1 SEHNR and CDR2 FQNEAQ (reference sequence). CDR3 DNA sequence: TGTGCCAGCAACAGGGACAGAAACACTGGAGCTTTCTTT. Its translation is CASNRDRNTGAFF. Drawing the rest from reference TRBV7-9 and TRBJ1-1, the complete variable domain is DTGVSQNPRHKITKRGQNVTFRCDPISEHNRLYWYRQTLGQGPEFLTYFQNEAQLEKSRLLSDRFSAERPKGSFSTLEIQRTEQGDSAMYLCASNRDRNTGAFFGQGTRLTVV.

This clonotype has a count of ten or more. The chain recombines TRBV7-6 with TRBJ1-1; D not resolved. Germline CDR1 reads SGHVS; CDR2 reads FNYEAQ. The CDR3 runs to 13 residues. V shed 3 bases and J shed 6 bases, with 11 bases lying between them. The CDR3 DNA sequence: TGTGCCAGCAGCTTGACGGAGGCGGCTGAAGCTTTCTTT. This codes for CASSLTEAAEAFF.